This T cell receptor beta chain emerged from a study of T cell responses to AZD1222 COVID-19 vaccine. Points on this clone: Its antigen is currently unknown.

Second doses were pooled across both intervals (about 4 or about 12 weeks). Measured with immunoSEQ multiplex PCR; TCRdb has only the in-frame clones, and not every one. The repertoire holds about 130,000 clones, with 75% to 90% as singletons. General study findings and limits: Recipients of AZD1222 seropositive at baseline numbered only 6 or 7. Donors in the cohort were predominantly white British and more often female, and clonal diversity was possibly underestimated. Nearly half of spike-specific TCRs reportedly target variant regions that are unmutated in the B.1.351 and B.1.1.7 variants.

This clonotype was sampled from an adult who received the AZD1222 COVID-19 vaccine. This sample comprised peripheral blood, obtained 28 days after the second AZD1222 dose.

The CDR3 region has the DNA TGTGCCATCAAAGAACGACAGGGAGACTATGGCTACACCTTC. This encodes CAIKERQGDYGYTF. The rearrangement uses TRBV10-3 and TRBJ1-2, with 7 bases aligning to TRBD1. The V segment lost 7 bases and the J segment 3 bases; nucleotides outside the gene matches: 8. The germline CDR1 and CDR2 sequences are ENHRY and SYGVKD. This CDR3 has 14 residues.